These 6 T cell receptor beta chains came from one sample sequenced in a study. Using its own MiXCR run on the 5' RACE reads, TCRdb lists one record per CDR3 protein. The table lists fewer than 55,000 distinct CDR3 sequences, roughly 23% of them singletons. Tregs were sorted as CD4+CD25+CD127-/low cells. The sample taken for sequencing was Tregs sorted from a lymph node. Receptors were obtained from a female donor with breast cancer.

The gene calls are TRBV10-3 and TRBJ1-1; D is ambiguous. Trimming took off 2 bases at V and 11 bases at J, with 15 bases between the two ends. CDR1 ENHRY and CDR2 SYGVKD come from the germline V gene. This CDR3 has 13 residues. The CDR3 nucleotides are TGTGCCATCAGTGAGCCCGAACAAACTCGGGCTTTCTTT. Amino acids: CAISEPEQTRAFF.

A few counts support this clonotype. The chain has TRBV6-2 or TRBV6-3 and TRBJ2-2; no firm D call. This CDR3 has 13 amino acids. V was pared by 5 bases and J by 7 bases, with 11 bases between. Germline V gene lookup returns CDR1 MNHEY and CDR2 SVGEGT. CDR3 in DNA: TGTGCCAGCAGTCTCAATAACTACGGGGAGCTGTTTTTT. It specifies CASSLNNYGELFF.

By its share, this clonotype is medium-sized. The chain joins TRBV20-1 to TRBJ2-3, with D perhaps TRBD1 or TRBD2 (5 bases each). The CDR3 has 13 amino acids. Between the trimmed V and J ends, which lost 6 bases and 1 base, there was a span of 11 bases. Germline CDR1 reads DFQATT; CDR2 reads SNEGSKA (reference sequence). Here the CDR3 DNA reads TGCAGTGCCCTCGGGGCTGGCACAGATACGCAGTATTTT. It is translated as CSALGAGTDTQYF.

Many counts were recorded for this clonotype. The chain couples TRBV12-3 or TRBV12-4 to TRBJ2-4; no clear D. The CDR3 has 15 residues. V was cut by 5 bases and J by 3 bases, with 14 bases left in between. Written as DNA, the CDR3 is TGTGCCAGCAGTCCACCTCCGAGTGTCAAAAACATTCAGTACTTC. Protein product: CASSPPPSVKNIQYF.

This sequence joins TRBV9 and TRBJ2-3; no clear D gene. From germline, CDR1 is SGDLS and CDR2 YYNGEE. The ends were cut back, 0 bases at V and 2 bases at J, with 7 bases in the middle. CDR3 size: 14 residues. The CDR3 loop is CASSVELTTDTQYF. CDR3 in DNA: TGTGCCAGCAGCGTAGAACTGACCACAGATACGCAGTATTTT.

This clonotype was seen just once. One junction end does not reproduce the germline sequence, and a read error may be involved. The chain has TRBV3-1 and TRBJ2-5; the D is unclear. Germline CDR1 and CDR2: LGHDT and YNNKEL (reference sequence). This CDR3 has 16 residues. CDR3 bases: TGTGCCAGCGGCCAAGAGTGGCGCGGTCGGTTGGAGACCCAGTACTTC. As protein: CASGQEWRGRLETQYF.